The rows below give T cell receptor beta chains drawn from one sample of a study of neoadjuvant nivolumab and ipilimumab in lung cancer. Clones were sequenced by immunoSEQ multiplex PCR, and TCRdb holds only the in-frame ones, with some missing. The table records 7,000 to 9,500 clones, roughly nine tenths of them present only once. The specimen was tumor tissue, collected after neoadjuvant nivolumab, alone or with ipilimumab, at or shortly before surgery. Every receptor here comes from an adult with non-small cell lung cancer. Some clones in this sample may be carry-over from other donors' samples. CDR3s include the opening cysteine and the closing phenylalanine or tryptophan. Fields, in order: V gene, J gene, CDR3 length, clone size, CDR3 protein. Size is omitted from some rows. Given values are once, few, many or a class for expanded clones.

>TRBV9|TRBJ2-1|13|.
CASSADSYNEQFF
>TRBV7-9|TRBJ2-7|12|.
CASSLDVYEQYF
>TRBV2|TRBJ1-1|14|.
CASRLRDRGTEAFF
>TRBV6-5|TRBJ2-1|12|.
CASNGRYNEQFF
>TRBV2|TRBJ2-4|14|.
CASSSQVAKNIQYF
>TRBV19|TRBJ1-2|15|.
CASSIGQPFNYGYTF
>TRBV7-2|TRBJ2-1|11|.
CASSSYREQFF
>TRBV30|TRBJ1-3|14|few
CAWDQGQGRNTIYF
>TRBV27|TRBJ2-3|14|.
CASSVRGYTDTQYF
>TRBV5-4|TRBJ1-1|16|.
CASSRDGAIMNTEAFF
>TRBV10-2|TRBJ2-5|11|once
CASSAAETQYF
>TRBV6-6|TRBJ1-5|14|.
CASSFSGIGQPQHF
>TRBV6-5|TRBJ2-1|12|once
CASSPGGNEQFF
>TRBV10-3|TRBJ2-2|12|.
CAISEHEGELFF
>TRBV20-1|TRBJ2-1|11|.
CSASSQREQFF